These T cell receptor beta chains were read from a single sample in a study of cytomegalovirus exposure and HLA in healthy donors. Profiled with immunoSEQ multiplex PCR; TCRdb holds only in-frame clones, not every one. The sample has 99,000 or so clones, over 75% seen once. Sequencing was performed on PBMCs. Receptors originate from a female donor in good health and CMV-seropositive. CDR3s include the opening cysteine and the closing phenylalanine or tryptophan. Fields, in order: J gene, V gene, clone size, CDR3 protein. Clone size is stated in some rows and not others, as once, few, many or a class when expanded.

j_call: TRBJ1-2; v_call: TRBV6-6; clone_size: -; cdr3_aa: CASTTEWGRAEDYTF
j_call: TRBJ2-7; v_call: TRBV11-2; clone_size: -; cdr3_aa: CASSLVSGRVREQYF
j_call: TRBJ2-2; v_call: TRBV19; clone_size: -; cdr3_aa: CASSTLQGSDTGELFF
j_call: TRBJ2-5; v_call: TRBV5-6; clone_size: -; cdr3_aa: CASSLVEAGGPRETQYF
j_call: TRBJ2-7; v_call: TRBV5-1; clone_size: -; cdr3_aa: CASSSGLAPTYEQYF
j_call: TRBJ1-1; v_call: TRBV2; clone_size: once; cdr3_aa: CASSSLRTEAFF
j_call: TRBJ2-7; v_call: TRBV10-1; clone_size: -; cdr3_aa: CASSDPGLAGVKYF
j_call: TRBJ1-3; v_call: TRBV5-1; clone_size: -; cdr3_aa: CASSLRGQSGNTIYF
j_call: TRBJ1-1; v_call: TRBV7-9; clone_size: -; cdr3_aa: CASSLGPKAGTEAFF
j_call: TRBJ1-1; v_call: TRBV28; clone_size: -; cdr3_aa: CASSLFPLRTGGAHTEAFF
j_call: TRBJ2-1; v_call: TRBV2; clone_size: -; cdr3_aa: CASRGLAGGPNEQFF
j_call: TRBJ2-2; v_call: TRBV10-1; clone_size: -; cdr3_aa: CATRTDENTGELFF
j_call: TRBJ1-1; v_call: TRBV5-4; clone_size: -; cdr3_aa: CASSLDWNTEAFF
j_call: TRBJ1-2; v_call: TRBV10-3; clone_size: -; cdr3_aa: CAISDLTDRGYTF
j_call: TRBJ1-2; v_call: TRBV19; clone_size: -; cdr3_aa: CASSDRTGSSGYTF
j_call: TRBJ2-4; v_call: TRBV9; clone_size: -; cdr3_aa: CASSVDGAGDIQYF
j_call: -; v_call: TRBV15; clone_size: -; cdr3_aa: CATSRGTGRSEQYF
j_call: TRBJ2-3; v_call: TRBV6-4; clone_size: -; cdr3_aa: CASSNDRLTQYF
j_call: TRBJ2-1; v_call: TRBV15; clone_size: -; cdr3_aa: CATSTNRDGNEQFF
j_call: TRBJ2-7; v_call: TRBV5-1; clone_size: -; cdr3_aa: CASSLVAGGVSSYERYF
j_call: TRBJ2-7; v_call: TRBV7-8; clone_size: -; cdr3_aa: CASSPQGTEQYF
j_call: TRBJ1-1; v_call: TRBV10-3; clone_size: -; cdr3_aa: CAISDGGQSNTEAFF
j_call: TRBJ1-5; v_call: TRBV7-9; clone_size: -; cdr3_aa: CASSLGTDNQPQHF
j_call: TRBJ1-4; v_call: TRBV4-2; clone_size: few; cdr3_aa: CASSQEGYRGVEKLFF
j_call: TRBJ1-2; v_call: TRBV5-1; clone_size: once; cdr3_aa: CASSPRGQGYTF
j_call: TRBJ2-7; v_call: TRBV19; clone_size: -; cdr3_aa: CASRGGSYEQYF
j_call: TRBJ1-3; v_call: TRBV29-1; clone_size: once; cdr3_aa: CSVESPGSGNTIYF
j_call: TRBJ1-2; v_call: TRBV5-4; clone_size: -; cdr3_aa: CASSSRDLYYGYTF
j_call: TRBJ2-1; v_call: TRBV5-6; clone_size: -; cdr3_aa: CASSGLAGGLNNEQFF
j_call: TRBJ2-7; v_call: TRBV7-9; clone_size: few; cdr3_aa: CASSPGTSGTYEQYF
j_call: TRBJ2-7; v_call: TRBV9; clone_size: -; cdr3_aa: CASSVDPAYEQYF
j_call: TRBJ2-7; v_call: TRBV6-4; clone_size: -; cdr3_aa: CASRETGDAYEQYF
j_call: TRBJ2-3; v_call: TRBV28; clone_size: -; cdr3_aa: CASSLELAGGLDTQYF
j_call: TRBJ2-7; v_call: TRBV4-1; clone_size: once; cdr3_aa: CASSQVTGLAGGPGFHEQYF
j_call: TRBJ2-2; v_call: TRBV5-1; clone_size: -; cdr3_aa: CASSLGQGNGELFF
j_call: TRBJ2-7; v_call: TRBV29-1; clone_size: -; cdr3_aa: CSVVTAGTSGGFSYEQYF
j_call: TRBJ1-2; v_call: TRBV28; clone_size: -; cdr3_aa: CAIQDRVDSGYTF
j_call: TRBJ2-7; v_call: TRBV2; clone_size: -; cdr3_aa: CASRASGYEQYF
j_call: TRBJ1-2; v_call: TRBV18; clone_size: -; cdr3_aa: CASSPLRGQQYGYTF
j_call: TRBJ2-3; v_call: TRBV27; clone_size: -; cdr3_aa: CASMRGGGTDTQYF
j_call: TRBJ1-5; v_call: TRBV28; clone_size: -; cdr3_aa: CASSLWDTNQPQHF
j_call: TRBJ1-2; v_call: TRBV10-3; clone_size: -; cdr3_aa: CAISESQAVVTGYTF
j_call: TRBJ1-1; v_call: TRBV2; clone_size: -; cdr3_aa: CASSRGAGNTEAFF
j_call: TRBJ1-1; v_call: TRBV25-1; clone_size: -; cdr3_aa: CASSGHRGEAFF
j_call: TRBJ2-6; v_call: TRBV13; clone_size: -; cdr3_aa: CASSPPFPGANVLTF
j_call: TRBJ1-6; v_call: TRBV7-9; clone_size: -; cdr3_aa: CASSLTGNNSPLHF
j_call: TRBJ1-1; v_call: TRBV6-1; clone_size: -; cdr3_aa: CASSTDTWNTEAFF
j_call: TRBJ2-3; v_call: TRBV5-1; clone_size: -; cdr3_aa: CASSLSGSTDTQYF
j_call: TRBJ2-3; v_call: TRBV29-1; clone_size: -; cdr3_aa: CSVHLDTQYF
j_call: TRBJ2-1; v_call: TRBV29-1; clone_size: -; cdr3_aa: CSVLRTSGYNEQFF
j_call: TRBJ2-3; v_call: TRBV4-1; clone_size: -; cdr3_aa: CAGSQGLAGVLSDTQYF
j_call: TRBJ2-7; v_call: TRBV9; clone_size: -; cdr3_aa: CASSQGLAGYEQYF